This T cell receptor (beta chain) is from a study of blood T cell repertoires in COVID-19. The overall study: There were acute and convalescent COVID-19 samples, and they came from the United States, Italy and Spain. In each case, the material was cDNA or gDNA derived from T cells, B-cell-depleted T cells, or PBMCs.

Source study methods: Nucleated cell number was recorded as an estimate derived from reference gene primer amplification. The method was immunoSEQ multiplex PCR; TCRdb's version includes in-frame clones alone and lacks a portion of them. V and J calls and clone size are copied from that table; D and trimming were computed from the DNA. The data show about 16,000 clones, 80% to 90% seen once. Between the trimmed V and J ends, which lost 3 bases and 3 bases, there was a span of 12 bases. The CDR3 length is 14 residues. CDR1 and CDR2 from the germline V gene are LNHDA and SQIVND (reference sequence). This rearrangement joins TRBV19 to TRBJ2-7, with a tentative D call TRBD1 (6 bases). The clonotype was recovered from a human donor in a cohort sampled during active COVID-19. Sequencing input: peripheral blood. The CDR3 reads CASSMAQGLYEQYF. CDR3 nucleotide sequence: TGTGCCAGTAGTATGGCACAGGGTCTCTACGAGCAGTACTTC.